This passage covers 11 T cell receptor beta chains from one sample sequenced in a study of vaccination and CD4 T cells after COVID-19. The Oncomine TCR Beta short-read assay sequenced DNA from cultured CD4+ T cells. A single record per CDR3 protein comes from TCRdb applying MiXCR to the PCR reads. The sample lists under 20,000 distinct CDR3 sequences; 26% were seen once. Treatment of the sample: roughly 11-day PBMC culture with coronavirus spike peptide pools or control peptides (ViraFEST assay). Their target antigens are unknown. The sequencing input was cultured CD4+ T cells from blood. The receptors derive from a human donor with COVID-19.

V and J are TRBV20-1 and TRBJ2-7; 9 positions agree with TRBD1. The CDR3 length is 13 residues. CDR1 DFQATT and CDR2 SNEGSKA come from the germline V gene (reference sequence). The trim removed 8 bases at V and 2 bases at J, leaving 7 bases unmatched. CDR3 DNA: TGCAGTACACGGGGACAGGGCCCCTACGAGCAGTACTTC. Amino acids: CSTRGQGPYEQYF.

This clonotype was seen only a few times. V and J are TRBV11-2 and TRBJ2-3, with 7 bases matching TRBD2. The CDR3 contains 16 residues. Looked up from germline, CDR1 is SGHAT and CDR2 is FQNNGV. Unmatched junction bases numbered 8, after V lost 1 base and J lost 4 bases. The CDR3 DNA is TGTGCCAGCAGCTTAGGAGGCCCGGGGGGATCAGATACGCAGTATTTT. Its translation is CASSLGGPGGSDTQYF.

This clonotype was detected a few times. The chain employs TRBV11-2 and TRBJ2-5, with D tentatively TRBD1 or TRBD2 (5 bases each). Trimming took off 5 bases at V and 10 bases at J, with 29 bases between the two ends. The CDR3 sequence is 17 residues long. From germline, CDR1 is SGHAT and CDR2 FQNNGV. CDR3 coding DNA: TGTGCCAGCAGCCCAATAAGAGGGATCGAGTCAAGGGGCCACCAGTACTTC. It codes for CASSPIRGIESRGHQYF. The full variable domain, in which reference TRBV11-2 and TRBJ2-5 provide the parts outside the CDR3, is EAGVAQSPRYKIIEKRQSVAFWCNPISGHATLYWYQQILGQGPKLLIQFQNNGVVDDSQLPKDRFSAERLKGVDSTLKIQPAKLEDSAVYLCASSPIRGIESRGHQYFGPGTRLLVL.

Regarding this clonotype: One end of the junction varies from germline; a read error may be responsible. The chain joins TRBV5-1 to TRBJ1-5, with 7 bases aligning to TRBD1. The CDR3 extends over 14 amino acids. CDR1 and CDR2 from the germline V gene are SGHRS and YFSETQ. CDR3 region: CASSPGTDNRPQHF. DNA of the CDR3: TGCGCCAGCAGCCCCGGGACAGACAATCGGCCCCAGCATTTT.

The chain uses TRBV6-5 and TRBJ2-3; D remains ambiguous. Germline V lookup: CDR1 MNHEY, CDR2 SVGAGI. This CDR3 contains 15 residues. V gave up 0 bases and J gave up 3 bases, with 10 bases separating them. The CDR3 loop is CASSYSRSETDTQYF. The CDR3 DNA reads TGTGCCAGCAGTTACTCGCGGTCAGAAACAGATACGCAGTATTTT.

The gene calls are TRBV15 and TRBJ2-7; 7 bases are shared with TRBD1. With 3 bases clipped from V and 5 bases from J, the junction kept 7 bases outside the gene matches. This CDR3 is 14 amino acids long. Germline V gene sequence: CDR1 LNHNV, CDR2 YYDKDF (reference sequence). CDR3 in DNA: TGTGCCACCAGCAGTGTTAGCAGGGGGAACGAGCAGTACTTC. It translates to CATSSVSRGNEQYF.

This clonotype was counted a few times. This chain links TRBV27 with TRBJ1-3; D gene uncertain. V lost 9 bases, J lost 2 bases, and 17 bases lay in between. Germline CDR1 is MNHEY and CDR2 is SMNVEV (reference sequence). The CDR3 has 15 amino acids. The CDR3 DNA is TGTGCCAGTTCCCCCGACGGGGAAACTGGAAACACCATATATTTT. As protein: CASSPDGETGNTIYF.

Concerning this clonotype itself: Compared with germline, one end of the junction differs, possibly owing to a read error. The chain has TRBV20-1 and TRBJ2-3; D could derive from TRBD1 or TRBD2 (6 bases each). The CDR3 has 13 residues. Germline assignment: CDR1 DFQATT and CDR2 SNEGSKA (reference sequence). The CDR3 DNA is TGCAGTACTAGAGTTGGGGGGCCCGATACGCAGTATTTT. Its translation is CSTRVGGPDTQYF.

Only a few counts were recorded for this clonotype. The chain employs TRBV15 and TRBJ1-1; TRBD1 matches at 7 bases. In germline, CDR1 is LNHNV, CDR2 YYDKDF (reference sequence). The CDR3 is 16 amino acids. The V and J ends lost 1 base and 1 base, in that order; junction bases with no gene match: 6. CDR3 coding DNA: TGTGCCACCAGCAGAGGAGGGGACAGCGGGAACACTGAAGCTTTCTTT. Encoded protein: CATSRGGDSGNTEAFF.

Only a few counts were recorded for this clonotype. The CDR3 reads CSARGGQEAFF. CDR3 coding DNA: TGCAGTGCTAGAGGGGGACAGGAAGCTTTCTTT. The chain couples TRBV20-1 to TRBJ1-1; 7 nucleotides line up with TRBD1. Germline V CDR1 and CDR2: DFQATT, SNEGSKA (reference sequence). This CDR3 has 11 residues. V was pared by 1 base and J by 8 bases, with 1 base of the junction left unmatched.

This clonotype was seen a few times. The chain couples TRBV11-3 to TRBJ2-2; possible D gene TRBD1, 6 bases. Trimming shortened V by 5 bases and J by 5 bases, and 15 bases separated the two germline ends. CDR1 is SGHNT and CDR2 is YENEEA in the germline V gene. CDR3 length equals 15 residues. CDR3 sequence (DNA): TGTGCCAGCAGCCCTAAGGGGGTGGCAACCGGGGAGCTGTTTTTT. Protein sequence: CASSPKGVATGELFF. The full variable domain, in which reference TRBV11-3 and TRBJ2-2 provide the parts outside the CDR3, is EAGVVQSPRYKIIEKKQPVAFWCNPISGHNTLYWYLQNLGQGPELLIRYENEEAVDDSQLPKDRFSAERLKGVDSTLKIQPAELGDSAVYLCASSPKGVATGELFFGEGSRLTVL.